These 31 T cell receptor beta chains were all obtained from the same sample, sequenced in a study of T cells in Graves' hyperthyroidism and ophthalmopathy. Amplification targeted TCR beta CDR3 regions from RNA transcripts. TCR CDR3 underwent first-round RT-PCR with the HTBI primer set. TCRdb called the multiplex PCR reads again in MiXCR, with one record for every CDR3 protein. The table shows about 610,000 distinct CDR3 sequences, with roughly a sixth occurring only once. What was sequenced was blood. These receptors were collected from a woman in her forties with Graves' ophthalmopathy.

Many counts were recorded for this clonotype. The chain employs TRBV27 and TRBJ1-1; D call uncertain. The germline CDR1 and CDR2 sequences are MNHEY and SMNVEV (reference sequence). The V and J ends lost 3 bases and 1 base respectively, with 9 bases between them. This CDR3 spans 14 amino acids. The CDR3 here is CASSFRAGNTEAFF. The CDR3 nucleotides read TGTGCCAGCAGTTTTAGGGCAGGGAACACTGAAGCTTTCTTT.

This sequence joins TRBV6-1 and TRBJ1-2, with a possible D match to TRBD1 (6 bases). V lost 3 bases, J lost 4 bases, and 15 bases lay in between. Germline V lookup: CDR1 MNHNS, CDR2 SASEGT. CDR3 length equals 15 residues. Written as DNA, the CDR3 is TGTGCCAGCAGTGAGCGACAGGCGCTCGTCTATGGCTACACCTTC. Its protein product is CASSERQALVYGYTF.

In this sample, this clonotype turned up many times. J is TRBJ1-2 and V is TRBV6-1; D is possibly TRBD1 (6 bases). The CDR3 has 14 residues. V gave up 7 bases and J gave up 2 bases, with 14 bases separating them. The V gene's germline CDR1 is MNHNS and CDR2 SASEGT. As DNA, the CDR3 is TGTGCCAGCACCCTACGCGACAGGAACTATGGCTACACCTTC. Protein sequence: CASTLRDRNYGYTF.

The chain employs TRBV12-3 or TRBV12-4 and TRBJ1-4; maybe TRBD1 (6 bases). The CDR3 sequence is 17 residues long. V shed 6 bases and J shed 0 bases, with 17 bases lying between them. CDR3 sequence (DNA): TGTGCCAGCAGGCCGGGACACCAAGATGCAACTAATGAAAAACTGTTTTTT. Translation gives CASRPGHQDATNEKLFF.

There are many counts of this clonotype. The J gene is TRBJ1-4, the V gene TRBV3-1; possible D gene TRBD1, 6 bases. In germline, CDR1 is LGHDT, CDR2 YNNKEL (reference sequence). The CDR3 covers 17 residues. V was cut by 1 base and J by 4 bases, with 16 bases left in between. This CDR3 is CASSQGQGPLSNEKLFF. The CDR3 coding sequence is TGTGCCAGCAGCCAAGGGCAGGGGCCCCTAAGTAATGAAAAACTGTTTTTT.

CDR3 region: CASSDRDRGNTGELFF. CDR3 sequence (DNA): TGTGCCAGCAGCGACCGCGACAGGGGGAACACCGGGGAGCTGTTTTTT. The rearrangement links TRBV11-2 to TRBJ2-2, with 8 bases matching TRBD1. CDR1 is SGHAT, CDR2 FQNNGV, per germline. V was clipped by 5 bases and J by 1 base; unmatched bases: 6. CDR3 length equals 16 residues.

About this clonotype: A junction end diverges from the germline sequence, so it may reflect a read error. V and J are TRBV6-2 or TRBV6-3 and TRBJ1-2; D unresolved. The CDR3 extends over 16 amino acids. Germline V gene lookup returns CDR1 MNHEY and CDR2 SVGEGT. CDR3 loop: CASTQDGLSLNCGYTF. The CDR3 DNA reads as TGTGCCAGCACCCAGGACGGACTGAGCCTAAACTGTGGCTACACCTTC.

At least ten counts were recorded for this clonotype. The V and J genes are TRBV20-1 and TRBJ2-1, with 10 bases aligning to TRBD2. This CDR3 is built from 15 residues. Trimming removed 5 bases from V and 7 bases from J; junction bases left unmatched: 11. Per the germline V gene, CDR1 is DFQATT and CDR2 is SNEGSKA (reference sequence). This CDR3 reads CSAPQGAGGLNEQFF. The CDR3, as DNA: TGCAGTGCTCCACAGGGAGCGGGAGGGTTAAATGAGCAGTTCTTC.

This clonotype was seen a few times. The chain combines TRBV20-1 with TRBJ2-7; D uncertain. The germline gives CDR1 DFQATT, CDR2 SNEGSKA (reference sequence). Trimming left V 3 bases short and J 6 bases short, with 15 bases between. The CDR3 runs 13 residues. DNA for the CDR3: TGCAGTGCTAGTGGACCGGAAATGTCCGAGCAGTACTTC. Amino acid sequence: CSASGPEMSEQYF.

This clonotype was found a few times. The chain employs TRBV12-3 or TRBV12-4 and TRBJ1-1, with D maybe TRBD1 (5 bases). The CDR3 has 14 amino acids. Trimming took 3 bases from V and 5 from J, leaving 13 bases between them. This CDR3 is CASSFSSRATEAFF. CDR3 in DNA: TGTGCCAGCAGTTTTTCGTCCAGGGCAACTGAAGCTTTCTTT.

This sequence joins TRBV5-1 and TRBJ1-6; 10 bases map to TRBD1. The V and J ends lost 4 bases and 8 bases, in that order; junction bases with no gene match: 6. CDR3 length equals 15 residues. CDR1 is SGHRS, CDR2 YFSETQ, per germline. The CDR3 bases are TGCGCCAGCAGCCCGGACAGGGGGTCGCATTCACCCCTCCACTTT. Encoded protein: CASSPDRGSHSPLHF.

The sample holds many counts of this clonotype. This sequence joins TRBV5-1 and TRBJ2-1; 10 positions match TRBD1. There are 15 residues in the CDR3. The junction had 6 bases not matched to a gene; V was cut back by 0 bases and J by 9 bases. Germline V gene sequence: CDR1 SGHRS, CDR2 YFSETQ. The CDR3 coding sequence is TGCGCCAGCAGCTTGGAGGACAGGGGGGAACGTGAGCAGTTCTTC. Translation gives CASSLEDRGEREQFF.

The table lists this clonotype with many counts. This CDR3 is CASSEQGTGYYEQYF. The CDR3 DNA reads as TGTGCCAGCAGTGAACAGGGGACAGGGTACTACGAGCAGTACTTC. The chain combines TRBV2 with TRBJ2-7; 9 nucleotides align to TRBD1. The CDR3 has 15 amino acids. J was trimmed by 3 bases and V by 2 bases; bases with no gene match: 5. Germline values: CDR1 SNHLY, CDR2 FYNNEI.

There are many counts of this clonotype. The chain employs TRBV5-1 and TRBJ2-1, with TRBD2 as a possible D gene (6 bases). Deletions cut 0 bases from V and 6 bases from J, with 13 bases between. Germline V CDR1 and CDR2: SGHRS, YFSETQ. CDR3 length: 15 amino acids. CDR3 sequence: CASSLVGGARNEQFF. CDR3 DNA sequence: TGCGCCAGCAGCTTGGTCGGGGGAGCCCGCAATGAGCAGTTCTTC.

There are many counts of this clonotype. This chain connects TRBV20-1 to TRBJ2-7, with 7 bases matching TRBD1. V was clipped by 1 base and J by 0 bases; unmatched bases: 12. Germline CDR1 DFQATT, CDR2 SNEGSKA (reference sequence). CDR3 length: 17 residues. In DNA, the CDR3 is TGCAGTGCTAGAGGACGGCAATGGGACAGAGCCTCCTACGAGCAGTACTTC. Translating gives CSARGRQWDRASYEQYF.

This clonotype was seen many times. The chain links TRBV3-1 to TRBJ2-2; D is ambiguous. The germline V gene encodes CDR1 LGHDT and CDR2 YNNKEL (reference sequence). The CDR3 has 13 residues. Trimming cost V 4 bases and J 7 bases, with 10 bases left between them. The CDR3 nucleotides read TGTGCCAGCAGCCCCCATGAGGACGGGGAGCTGTTTTTT. This codes for CASSPHEDGELFF.

This clonotype was observed a handful of times. The J gene is TRBJ2-5, the V gene TRBV7-2, with 7 bases aligning to TRBD2. The V gene end was trimmed by 5 bases and the J gene end by 0 bases; junction bases not matched to a gene: 6. CDR3 length equals 15 residues. CDR1 and CDR2 from the germline V gene are SGHTA and FQGNSA. The CDR3 bases are TGTGCCAGCAGCCTCACTAGCGCGTACCAAGAGACCCAGTACTTC. It translates to CASSLTSAYQETQYF.

The genes are TRBV7-9 and TRBJ1-2; 7 positions match TRBD1. The CDR3 has 15 amino acids. V lost 1 base to trimming and J lost 4 bases; unmatched junction nucleotides: 6. Germline CDR1 SEHNR, CDR2 FQNEAQ (reference sequence). In DNA, the CDR3 is TGTGCCAGCAGCTTAGTGAAACAGGGGCCCTATGGCTACACCTTC. Translation: CASSLVKQGPYGYTF.

This clonotype was seen many times. This chain connects TRBV6-2 or TRBV6-3 to TRBJ1-2; D remains unclear. V was trimmed by 3 bases and J by 3 bases, leaving 14 bases between them. The CDR3 length is 15 residues. CDR1 and CDR2 from the germline V gene are MNHEY and SVGEGT. The CDR3 sequence is CASSYSGAWDYGYTF. The CDR3 region has the DNA TGTGCCAGCAGTTATTCGGGAGCCTGGGACTATGGCTACACCTTC.

The V and J genes are TRBV6-1 and TRBJ1-1; D is possibly TRBD1 (5 bases). The CDR3 extends over 14 amino acids. The germline V gene encodes CDR1 MNHNS and CDR2 SASEGT. Trimming left V 5 bases short and J 4 bases short, with 14 bases between. The CDR3 bases are TGTGCCAGCAGTACCGGTGGGGGGATCACTGAAGCTTTCTTT. Protein sequence: CASSTGGGITEAFF.

This clonotype was found a few times. This rearrangement joins TRBV27 to TRBJ1-5; D call uncertain. Trimming stripped 6 bases from V and 2 bases from J, with 11 bases between. The CDR3 totals 14 residues. Germline assignment: CDR1 MNHEY and CDR2 SMNVEV (reference sequence). The CDR3 nucleotides read TGTGCCAGCAGCCCGGTGTGGGGCAATCAGCCCCAGCATTTT. Translated: CASSPVWGNQPQHF.

This chain uses TRBV12-3 or TRBV12-4 with TRBJ1-5, with 10 bases matching TRBD1. The CDR3 sequence is 18 residues long. The V gene end was trimmed by 7 bases and the J gene end by 9 bases; junction bases not matched to a gene: 21. The CDR3 is CASTITGTGDGLYGPQHF. The CDR3 DNA reads as TGTGCCAGCACAATTACCGGGACAGGGGACGGGCTGTATGGGCCCCAGCATTTT.

V is TRBV5-1 and J is TRBJ1-4, with D perhaps matching TRBD1 (6 bases). The CDR3 is made up of 19 amino acids. Germline lookup yields CDR1 SGHRS and CDR2 YFSETQ. V lost 0 bases and J lost 0, with 18 bases in between. CDR3 sequence: CASSLGAPGQVTTNEKLFF. In DNA, the CDR3 is TGCGCCAGCAGCTTGGGTGCCCCGGGACAAGTCACAACTAATGAAAAACTGTTTTTT.

In this sample, this clonotype turned up many times. J is TRBJ2-7 and V is TRBV20-1; TRBD2 aligns across 7 bases. The CDR3 length is 14 residues. Germline loops: CDR1 DFQATT, CDR2 SNEGSKA (reference sequence). Trimming removed 5 bases from V and 5 bases from J; junction bases left unmatched: 12. The CDR3 nucleotides read TGCAGTGCTGACGTCCGGGGGGAAGGCGACGAGCAGTACTTC. Translating gives CSADVRGEGDEQYF.

This clonotype came up a few times. The gene calls are TRBV29-1 and TRBJ1-5; D ambiguous. Trimming removed 8 bases at V and 4 bases at J, with 3 bases between. The V gene's germline CDR1 is SQVTM and CDR2 ANQGSEA. The CDR3 contains 9 residues. The CDR3 protein is CSTNQPQHF. CDR3 nucleotide sequence: TGCAGCACTAATCAGCCCCAGCATTTT.

This clonotype was recorded many times. The rearrangement links TRBV11-1 to TRBJ2-3; D unclear. The V end lost 4 bases, the J end lost 1 base, and 6 bases lay between the germline ends. Per the germline V gene, CDR1 is SGHAT and CDR2 is FQDESV (reference sequence). The CDR3 totals 13 residues. The CDR3 is CASSSRRTDTQYF. CDR3 nucleotide sequence: TGTGCCAGCAGCTCCCGCCGCACAGATACGCAGTATTTT. Filled out from reference TRBV11-1 and TRBJ2-3, the complete variable domain reads EAEVAQSPRYKITEKSQAVAFWCDPISGHATLYWYRQILGQGPELLVQFQDESVVDDSQLPKDRFSAERLKGVDSTLKIQPAELGDSAMYLCASSSRRTDTQYFGPGTRLTVL.

This clonotype was picked up many times. The chain carries TRBV24-1 and TRBJ1-2; 7 bases match TRBD1. The V segment lost 0 bases and the J segment 7 bases; nucleotides outside the gene matches: 4. The CDR3 has 14 amino acids. Germline V gene lookup returns CDR1 KGHDR and CDR2 SFDVKD. CDR3 sequence reads: CATSDLRTGGGYTF. In nucleotides, the CDR3 is TGTGCCACCAGTGATTTGCGGACAGGCGGTGGCTACACCTTC.

This clonotype was counted at least ten times. The gene calls are TRBV5-1 and TRBJ1-1, with a possible D match to TRBD1 (5 bases). Looked up from germline, CDR1 is SGHRS and CDR2 is YFSETQ. The germline V and J ends were trimmed by 0 bases and 6 bases, with 12 bases remaining between them. The CDR3 runs 14 residues. The CDR3 region is CASSLGDPWAEAFF. Written as DNA, the CDR3 is TGCGCCAGCAGCTTGGGGGACCCTTGGGCTGAAGCTTTCTTT.

This clonotype came up many times. The chain employs TRBV28 and TRBJ2-7, with TRBD1 matching over 9 bases. The CDR3 sequence is 14 residues long. Losses at the gene ends were 3 bases for V and 7 bases for J; bases not matched to a gene: 7. Germline loops: CDR1 MDHEN, CDR2 SYDVKM. The CDR3 region has the DNA TGTGCCAGCAGTTTGTACAGGGGGCTCGGGGAGCAGTACTTC. Protein: CASSLYRGLGEQYF.

The J gene is TRBJ1-4, the V gene TRBV6-2 or TRBV6-3; D not resolved. V shed 0 bases and J shed 8 bases, with 16 bases lying between them. Per germline, CDR1 MNHEY and CDR2 SVGEGT. The CDR3 consists of 16 residues. This CDR3 is CASSYSEVPVGEKLFF. CDR3 DNA: TGTGCCAGCAGTTACTCAGAAGTGCCGGTTGGAGAAAAACTGTTTTTT.

This clonotype was observed many times. V usage is TRBV28 and J usage is TRBJ2-7; D is possibly TRBD1 (6 bases). The CDR3 is 16 residues long. The V and J ends lost 5 bases and 0 bases respectively, with 17 bases between them. Germline V lookup: CDR1 MDHEN, CDR2 SYDVKM. Here the CDR3 reads CASSPIRGGSSYEQYF. DNA for the CDR3: TGTGCCAGCAGTCCCATCCGAGGGGGAAGCTCCTACGAGCAGTACTTC.